The 31 T cell receptor beta chains reported below all come from one sample, sequenced in a study of regulatory T cells in long-lasting Graves disease. Time point given: newly diagnosed GD, antithyroid drugs for less than 3 months. Construction of the TCR library relied on RNA isolated from PBMCs. Arm-PCR of CDR3 regions with iRepertoire HTBI primers generated TCR beta libraries. TCRdb passed the multiplex PCR reads through MiXCR, listing each CDR3 protein once. The repertoire has hundreds of thousands of distinct CDR3 sequences, about 14% of them found once; the top ten carry around a fifth. Specimen: peripheral blood mononuclear cells (PBMCs), collected at new diagnosis, from a patient treated with antithyroid drugs. The receptors were sampled from a female donor with Graves disease.

This clonotype was seen repeatedly, ten times or more. The chain carries TRBV3-1 and TRBJ1-3; D is ambiguous. The CDR3 runs to 15 residues. V was pared by 2 bases and J by 1 base, with 9 bases between. CDR1 is LGHDT and CDR2 is YNNKEL in the germline V gene (reference sequence). CDR3 amino acids: CASSQPGWSGNTIYF. In DNA, the CDR3 is TGTGCCAGCAGCCAACCCGGGTGGTCTGGAAACACCATATATTTT.

This clonotype was recorded at least ten times. The chain employs TRBV5-1 and TRBJ1-1, with D possibly matching TRBD1 (5 bases). This CDR3 has 14 residues. The V gene lost 5 bases and the J gene lost 3 bases, with 14 bases spanning the gap. CDR1 SGHRS and CDR2 YFSETQ come from the germline V gene. CDR3 nucleotide sequence: TGCGCCAGCAGGTTAGGGTCGGGGGACACTGAAGCTTTCTTT. Translating it yields CASRLGSGDTEAFF.

This clonotype has just a few counts. The rearrangement uses TRBV9 and TRBJ1-2; D ambiguous. Trimming left V 0 bases short and J 6 bases short, with 12 bases between. The germline V gene encodes CDR1 SGDLS and CDR2 YYNGEE. There are 14 residues in the CDR3. In DNA form, the CDR3 reads TGTGCCAGCAGCGTAGTCTCCCGGCAGGATGGCTACACCTTC. Translating it yields CASSVVSRQDGYTF.

This chain connects TRBV11-3 to TRBJ2-7; 10 nucleotides line up with TRBD2. This CDR3 contains 16 residues. V was clipped by 4 bases and J by 5 bases; unmatched bases: 11. The V gene's germline CDR1 is SGHNT and CDR2 YENEEA. The CDR3 sequence is CASSSFPSGRDNEQYF. CDR3 in DNA: TGTGCCAGCAGCTCGTTCCCTAGCGGGAGAGACAACGAGCAGTACTTC.

This clonotype has a count of ten or more. The genes are TRBV27 and TRBJ2-7, with a weak D call TRBD1 (6 bases). Germline lookup yields CDR1 MNHEY and CDR2 SMNVEV (reference sequence). Trimming stripped 4 bases from V and 5 bases from J, with 12 bases between. The CDR3 covers 13 residues. The CDR3 loop reads CASSWAPGDEQYF. The CDR3 DNA sequence: TGTGCCAGCAGTTGGGCTCCAGGGGACGAGCAGTACTTC.

This clonotype was counted many times. The chain joins TRBV12-3 or TRBV12-4 to TRBJ2-7; D gene unclear. V shed 2 bases and J shed 0 bases, with 14 bases lying between them. This CDR3 contains 16 residues. The CDR3 region has the DNA TGTGCCAGCAGTTTAACCCGGCCGGTTACCTCCTACGAGCAGTACTTC. Protein: CASSLTRPVTSYEQYF.

This clonotype has at least ten counts. The V call is TRBV20-1, the J call TRBJ1-5, with a weak D call TRBD1 (5 bases). CDR3 size: 13 residues. Trimming cost V 1 base and J 4 bases, with 8 bases left between them. The V gene's germline CDR1 is DFQATT and CDR2 SNEGSKA (reference sequence). This chain's CDR3 is CSARGQTNQPQHF. CDR3 DNA sequence: TGCAGTGCTAGAGGACAGACTAATCAGCCCCAGCATTTT.

There are many counts of this clonotype. CDR3 sequence reads: CASSVGPGSNQPQHF. CDR3 sequence (DNA): TGTGCCAGCAGCGTAGGGCCGGGCAGCAATCAGCCCCAGCATTTT. The rearrangement uses TRBV9 and TRBJ1-5; D gene unclear. The germline V gene encodes CDR1 SGDLS and CDR2 YYNGEE. The CDR3 consists of 15 residues. The V gene lost 0 bases and the J gene lost 1 base, with 8 bases spanning the gap.

The J gene is TRBJ2-4, the V gene TRBV11-2; the match to TRBD1 covers 11 bases. This CDR3 spans 17 amino acids. With V trimmed by 5 bases and J by 6 bases, 12 bases remained unmatched. Germline CDR1 is SGHAT and CDR2 is FQNNGV. The CDR3 loop reads CASSSTGGGTGGNIQYF. CDR3 in DNA: TGTGCCAGCAGCAGTACAGGGGGCGGGACAGGGGGAAACATTCAGTACTTC.

This clonotype was counted many times. This chain joins TRBV5-1 and TRBJ1-1; possibly TRBD1 for D (5 bases). The germline V and J ends were trimmed by 3 bases and 8 bases, with 23 bases remaining between them. CDR1 and CDR2 (germline): SGHRS, YFSETQ. The CDR3 is made up of 16 amino acids. The CDR3 DNA sequence: TGCGCCAGCAGCTCCGGGACCGCTCCGCTTCAGGCCGAAGCTTTCTTT. The encoded protein is CASSSGTAPLQAEAFF.

This clonotype appeared a few times. The chain joins TRBV28 to TRBJ1-4, with D possibly being TRBD1 (5 bases). CDR3 size: 16 residues. The V and J ends lost 6 bases and 0 bases respectively, with 14 bases between them. Per germline, CDR1 MDHEN and CDR2 SYDVKM. CDR3 DNA sequence: TGTGCCAGCAGCTTGTCCGGGGGAGCAACTAATGAAAAACTGTTTTTT. Translated, it gives CASSLSGGATNEKLFF.

Note on this clonotype: A far larger clone differs by one base, so this is likely a read error. CDR3 sequence (DNA): TGTGCCAGCACGTACGACTCGCGAGACAATGAGCAGTACTTC. Its protein product is CASTYDSRDNEQYF. V is TRBV6-1 and J is TRBJ2-7; D remains ambiguous. The CDR3 is 14 residues long. Trimming pared 7 bases from V and 7 bases from J, leaving 20 bases between. Germline V gene lookup returns CDR1 MNHNS and CDR2 SASEGT.

This clonotype appeared many times. The chain combines TRBV3-1 with TRBJ1-1; 7 bases agree with TRBD1. Trimming took 2 bases from V and 5 from J; bases not matched to a gene: 8. CDR1 is LGHDT and CDR2 is YNNKEL in the germline V gene (reference sequence). This CDR3 comprises 15 residues. The CDR3 loop reads CASSQWNRGGTEAFF. The CDR3 DNA is TGTGCCAGCAGCCAATGGAACAGGGGAGGGACTGAAGCTTTCTTT. The full variable domain, its missing parts supplied by reference TRBV3-1 and TRBJ1-1, is DTAVSQTPKYLVTQMGNDKSIKCEQNLGHDTMYWYKQDSKKFLKIMFSYNNKELIINETVPNRFSPKSPDKAHLNLHINSLELGDSAVYFCASSQWNRGGTEAFFGQGTRLTVV.

This clonotype was observed at least ten times. This chain uses TRBV15 with TRBJ1-4, with 7 bases aligning to TRBD1. CDR3 size: 18 residues. V was clipped by 0 bases and J by 0 bases; unmatched bases: 7. Germline V gives CDR1 LNHNV, CDR2 YYDKDF (reference sequence). CDR3 loop: CATSRDRGTDATNEKLFF. The DNA for the CDR3 is TGTGCCACCAGCAGAGATCGCGGGACAGACGCAACTAATGAAAAACTGTTTTTT.

This clonotype was recorded at least ten times. CDR3 protein: CASSSSRGIEGGYTF. As DNA, the CDR3 is TGTGCCAGCAGTTCTTCCAGGGGAATTGAAGGTGGCTACACCTTC. This chain links TRBV6-5 with TRBJ1-2; the D gene is possibly TRBD1 (6 bases). This CDR3 has 15 amino acids. Looked up from germline, CDR1 is MNHEY and CDR2 is SVGAGI. V dropped 4 bases and J dropped 7 bases, with 19 bases sitting between them.

The chain is built from TRBV5-4 and TRBJ2-4, with D tentatively TRBD2 (6 bases). Germline CDR1 reads SGHNT; CDR2 reads YYREEE (reference sequence). This CDR3 region has 16 residues. Trimming took 5 bases from V and 1 from J, leaving 16 bases between them. The CDR3 nucleotides read TGTGCCAGCAGGGAGGGAGGCGCTGAGGCCAAAAACATTCAGTACTTC. Residues: CASREGGAEAKNIQYF.

The sample holds many counts of this clonotype. The V gene is TRBV6-1, the J gene TRBJ1-2; D perhaps matches TRBD1 (5 bases). The germline V gene has CDR1 MNHNS and CDR2 SASEGT. The V end lost 6 bases, the J end lost 2 bases, and 7 bases lay between the germline ends. This CDR3 region has 12 residues. The CDR3 region is CASREGNYGYTF. CDR3 nucleotides: TGTGCCAGCAGGGAGGGGAACTATGGCTACACCTTC.

The chain couples TRBV20-1 to TRBJ2-1, with a weak D call TRBD2 (5 bases). V was clipped by 6 bases and J by 0 bases, with 18 bases between them. This CDR3 has 16 residues. CDR1 is DFQATT and CDR2 is SNEGSKA in the germline V gene (reference sequence). CDR3: CSARARVGSSYNEQFF. The CDR3 nucleotides are TGCAGTGCCCGGGCAAGAGTAGGGAGCTCCTACAATGAGCAGTTCTTC.

The genes are TRBV6-5 and TRBJ2-1; TRBD2 is a possible D gene (6 bases). Germline CDR1 is MNHEY and CDR2 is SVGAGI. V gave up 0 bases and J gave up 15 bases, with 18 bases separating them. The CDR3 runs 14 residues. The CDR3 sequence is CASSYSIGAGIPFF. Written as DNA, the CDR3 is TGTGCCAGCAGTTACTCGATAGGGGCGGGAATTCCGTTCTTC.

In its sample, this clonotype was seen many times. This chain connects TRBV12-5 to TRBJ1-2; 9 bases fit TRBD1. V gave up 5 bases and J gave up 8 bases; unmatched junction bases: 12. The germline CDR1 and CDR2 sequences are LGHNT and FRNRAP. The length of the CDR3 is 15 residues. The CDR3 here is CASGPLARTGVGYTF. The CDR3 nucleotides read TGTGCTAGTGGTCCCCTAGCTCGGACAGGGGTAGGCTACACCTTC.

J is TRBJ2-3 and V is TRBV29-1, with D perhaps matching TRBD2 (5 bases). The V gene's germline CDR1 is SQVTM and CDR2 ANQGSEA. The CDR3 is 13 residues long. V gave up 3 bases and J gave up 4 bases, with 11 bases separating them. The CDR3 region has the DNA TGCAGCGTTGACCGGGGTCTCCCAGATACGCAGTATTTT. As protein: CSVDRGLPDTQYF.

This clonotype was detected a few times. The CDR3 protein is CAISAGTSGGNEQFF. The CDR3 DNA follows: TGTGCCATCAGTGCGGGGACTAGCGGGGGTAATGAGCAGTTCTTC. This chain joins TRBV10-3 and TRBJ2-1; 14 nucleotides match TRBD2. This CDR3 spans 15 amino acids. Trimming removed 4 bases from V and 7 bases from J; junction bases left unmatched: 3. Germline V gene lookup returns CDR1 ENHRY and CDR2 SYGVKD.

This clonotype was found a few times. The rearrangement uses TRBV7-2 and TRBJ2-5; TRBD2 aligns across 14 bases. Germline CDR1 SGHTA, CDR2 FQGNSA. This CDR3 spans 14 amino acids. CDR3 sequence: CGTSGGPVQETQYF. The CDR3 DNA reads TGTGGGACTAGCGGGGGGCCGGTCCAAGAGACCCAGTACTTC.

This clonotype was observed a handful of times. CDR3 DNA: TGTGCCAGTAGTATAACCGGGGAGGCGGGGACCCAGTACTTC. Amino acid sequence: CASSITGEAGTQYF. The chain is built from TRBV19 and TRBJ2-5; D possibly corresponds to TRBD2 (6 bases). V gave up 2 bases and J gave up 7 bases, with 14 bases separating them. Germline CDR1 is LNHDA and CDR2 is SQIVND (reference sequence). This CDR3 region has 14 residues.

Ten or more counts support this clonotype. This rearrangement joins TRBV7-9 to TRBJ2-7; 12 nucleotides line up with TRBD2. Looked up from germline, CDR1 is SEHNR and CDR2 is FQNEAQ (reference sequence). The CDR3 has 15 amino acids. V gave up 4 bases and J gave up 0 bases; unmatched junction bases: 1. CDR3 bases: TGTGCCAGCAGCTCGACTAGCGGGAGCTCCTACGAGCAGTACTTC. Residues: CASSSTSGSSYEQYF.

J is TRBJ2-1 and V is TRBV9; weak D call: TRBD1 (5 bases). CDR3 size: 15 residues. V gave up 5 bases and J gave up 0 bases, with 12 bases separating them. Germline CDR1 SGDLS, CDR2 YYNGEE. The CDR3 DNA is TGTGCCAGCAGTCGTACAGGCAGCTCCTACAATGAGCAGTTCTTC. It specifies CASSRTGSSYNEQFF.

CDR3 sequence: CSARDLAGATQYF. CDR3 nucleotide sequence: TGCAGTGCTAGAGATCTAGCGGGGGCTACCCAGTACTTC. The rearrangement joins TRBV20-1 to TRBJ2-5, with 10 bases identical to TRBD2. Germline V gene data show CDR1 as DFQATT and CDR2 as SNEGSKA (reference sequence). The CDR3 covers 13 residues. The V and J ends lost 0 bases and 8 bases, in that order; junction bases with no gene match: 3.

This clonotype was seen ten or more times. The V call is TRBV6-1, the J call TRBJ1-1; D is unclear. CDR1 and CDR2 from the germline V gene are MNHNS and SASEGT. V was shortened by 2 bases and J by 1 base, with 5 bases between the two germline ends. The CDR3 loop spans 13 amino acids. The CDR3 reads CASSENRNTEAFF. The CDR3 bases are TGTGCCAGCAGTGAAAACCGGAACACTGAAGCTTTCTTT.

This clonotype was seen at least ten times. This CDR3 is CASSYSGASAYNSPLHF. CDR3 bases: TGTGCCAGCAGTTACTCAGGAGCATCCGCCTATAATTCACCCCTCCACTTT. The chain employs TRBV6-5 and TRBJ1-6; D ambiguous. The V gene lost 0 bases and the J gene lost 2 bases, with 11 bases spanning the gap. Per germline, CDR1 MNHEY and CDR2 SVGAGI. The CDR3 is made up of 17 amino acids.

The chain recombines TRBV7-9 with TRBJ2-2, with D possibly being TRBD1 (6 bases). CDR3 length: 13 amino acids. Germline CDR1 SEHNR, CDR2 FQNEAQ (reference sequence). Between the trimmed V and J ends, which lost 2 bases and 12 bases, there was a span of 13 bases. The DNA for the CDR3 is TGTGCCAGCAGCTTAAGGGACAAGCTTAAGCTGTTTTTT. As protein: CASSLRDKLKLFF.

The V and J genes are TRBV7-2 and TRBJ2-1; the D is unclear. V lost 0 bases and J 7 bases, leaving 10 bases between the germline ends. The CDR3 runs 14 residues. Germline V gene data show CDR1 as SGHTA and CDR2 as FQGNSA. The CDR3 spells CASSLAVVVNEQFF. The CDR3 nucleotides are TGTGCCAGCAGCTTAGCTGTGGTAGTAAATGAGCAGTTCTTC.